The 14 T cell receptor beta chains reported below all come from one sample, sequenced in a study of blood T cell repertoires in COVID-19. Profiling relied on immunoSEQ multiplex PCR, and the TCRdb table lists in-frame clones only, not all of them. The sample holds 240,000 or so clones, more than 75% seen once. Specimen: peripheral blood. These receptors all come from a woman aged 70-85 years with active or convalescent COVID-19.

On this clone itself: A junction boundary mismatches the germline segment, possibly from a read error. CDR3 coding DNA: TGTGCCAGCAGTCCCACAGGGAATTTACCCCTCCACTTT. Its protein product is CASSPTGNLPLHF. This rearrangement joins TRBV7-8 to TRBJ1-6, with D maybe TRBD1 (6 bases). There are 13 residues in the CDR3. Per the germline V gene, CDR1 is SGHVS and CDR2 is FQNEAQ.

The genes are TRBV18 and TRBJ2-7, with TRBD2 identical over 7 bases. Germline values: CDR1 KGHSH, CDR2 LQKENI. The CDR3 spans 16 residues. The trim removed 2 bases at V and 6 bases at J, leaving 13 bases unmatched. CDR3 nucleotides: TGTGCCAGCTCACCAGCCACCACCGGTGGGGGGGTCGAGCAGTACTTC. This codes for CASSPATTGGGVEQYF.

This rearrangement joins TRBV6-5 to TRBJ1-3; 7 bases map to TRBD1. This CDR3 has 15 residues. Trimming at V came to 6 bases and at J to 0 bases, leaving 5 bases not matched to a gene. Germline V gene lookup returns CDR1 MNHEY and CDR2 SVGAGI. The CDR3 region is CASSRQGSSGNTIYF. The CDR3 nucleotides are TGTGCCAGCAGCAGACAGGGCTCCTCTGGAAACACCATATATTTT.

This clone was recorded a few times. This chain links TRBV28 with TRBJ1-4, with TRBD1 identical over 7 bases. This CDR3 region has 12 residues. Germline V gene lookup returns CDR1 MDHEN and CDR2 SYDVKM. J gave up 7 bases and V 10 bases, and 6 bases lay outside the gene matches. CDR3 protein: CATHRGREKLFF. Written as DNA, the CDR3 is TGTGCCACCCACAGGGGCCGTGAAAAACTGTTTTTT.

The V and J genes are TRBV7-9 and TRBJ1-1, with D perhaps matching TRBD1 (6 bases). The ends were cut back, 6 bases at V and 5 bases at J, with 13 bases in the middle. CDR1 is SEHNR, CDR2 FQNEAQ, per germline (reference sequence). The CDR3 contains 13 residues. CDR3 bases: TGTGCCAGCAGTCCACAGGGTGGGACTGAAGCTTTCTTT. Translated, it gives CASSPQGGTEAFF.

This chain uses TRBV6-5 with TRBJ1-3; 7 bases fit TRBD1. The CDR3 sequence is 14 residues long. J was trimmed by 4 bases and V by 4 bases; bases with no gene match: 4. CDR1 is MNHEY and CDR2 is SVGAGI in the germline V gene. CDR3 nucleotides: TGTGCCAGCAGTTGGACAGGCGAGGGAAACACCATATATTTT. Protein: CASSWTGEGNTIYF.

V and J are TRBV27 and TRBJ1-1, with 7 positions matching TRBD1. The CDR3 runs 13 residues. Germline V gene data show CDR1 as MNHEY and CDR2 as SMNVEV (reference sequence). With V trimmed by 7 bases and J by 2 bases, 4 bases remained unmatched. The CDR3 loop is CASKRGLNTEAFF. DNA of the CDR3: TGTGCCAGCAAAAGGGGGCTCAACACTGAAGCTTTCTTT.

V gene TRBV11-2 combines with J gene TRBJ2-5; the match to TRBD1 covers 7 bases. The junction had 3 bases not matched to a gene; V was cut back by 1 base and J by 4 bases. This CDR3 is built from 14 residues. Germline V CDR1 and CDR2: SGHAT, FQNNGV. The CDR3 is CASSLVRGRETQYF. CDR3 DNA sequence: TGTGCCAGCAGCTTAGTGAGGGGGCGAGAGACCCAGTACTTC.

The chain uses TRBV3-1 (or the pseudogene TRBV3-2) and TRBJ1-5, with 7 bases that match TRBD1. CDR1 is LGHDT and CDR2 is YNNKEL in the germline V gene (reference sequence). V shed 1 base, J shed 3 bases, and the junction held 3 bases outside the gene matches. The CDR3 spans 15 residues. CDR3 nucleotide sequence: TGTGCCAGCAGCCAAGGGACAGGTCCCAATCAGCCCCAGCATTTT. Translation: CASSQGTGPNQPQHF.

This clone was recorded at least ten times. The chain combines TRBV5-4 with TRBJ2-5, with 7 bases that match TRBD1. The germline V gene has CDR1 SGHNT and CDR2 YYREEE (reference sequence). The CDR3 runs to 14 residues. The trim removed 0 bases at V and 4 bases at J, leaving 3 bases unmatched. CDR3: CASSLDRGRETQYF. The CDR3 DNA sequence: TGTGCCAGCAGCTTGGACAGGGGTCGAGAGACCCAGTACTTC.

In its sample, this clone ranks as medium-sized. The rearrangement links TRBV6-5 to TRBJ2-3; no clear D gene. Trimming removed 6 bases at V and 2 bases at J, with 3 bases between. The V gene's germline CDR1 is MNHEY and CDR2 SVGAGI. The CDR3 covers 11 residues. The CDR3, as DNA: TGTGCCAGCAGCCACACAGATACGCAGTATTTT. This sequence encodes CASSHTDTQYF.

This chain uses TRBV4-3 with TRBJ2-7; the D gene is possibly TRBD2 (5 bases). The ends were cut back, 0 bases at V and 2 bases at J, with 11 bases in the middle. This CDR3 has 15 amino acids. Germline-derived CDR1 and CDR2 are LGHNA and YSLEER. CDR3 in amino acids: CASSQELADAYEQYF. The CDR3 DNA reads as TGCGCCAGCAGCCAAGAGCTAGCCGACGCCTACGAGCAGTACTTC.

The V gene is TRBV5-5, the J gene TRBJ2-5; TRBD1 aligns across 8 bases. This CDR3 has 16 amino acids. Germline V gives CDR1 SGHKS, CDR2 YYEKEE (reference sequence). The V and J ends lost 2 bases and 1 base, in that order; junction bases with no gene match: 7. CDR3 sequence: CASSFRQGKGQETQYF. The CDR3 DNA is TGTGCCAGCAGCTTCAGACAGGGGAAGGGCCAAGAGACCCAGTACTTC.

The chain has TRBV5-5 and TRBJ1-3, with D uncertain. Germline CDR1 is SGHKS and CDR2 is YYEKEE (reference sequence). The V and J ends lost 4 bases and 0 bases respectively, with 14 bases between them. The CDR3 length is 16 residues. CDR3: CASSQTTPVSGNTIYF. In DNA, the CDR3 is TGTGCCAGCAGCCAGACGACACCCGTCTCTGGAAACACCATATATTTT.